A single sample is the source of the 8 T cell receptor beta chains below, sequenced in a study of CD8+CD57+ T cells in acquired aplastic anemia. Investigators profiled TCR beta VDJ and CDR3 from genomic DNA template. A single record per CDR3 protein comes from TCRdb applying MiXCR to the reads. The data show 74,000 or so distinct CDR3 sequences, with 54% seen just once and approximately 8.6% held by the top ten. The sequenced material came from sorted CD4+, CD8+, or CD8+CD57+ T cells (not recorded which) from PBMCs. The receptor set was obtained from a human donor in good health, serving as a control.

In this sample, this clonotype is medium-sized. The chain recombines TRBV2 with TRBJ2-7; 7 bases align to TRBD1. The CDR3 covers 14 residues. Unmatched junction bases numbered 5, after V lost 5 bases and J lost 1 base. Germline V gene lookup returns CDR1 SNHLY and CDR2 FYNNEI. The CDR3 DNA reads as TGTGCCAGCAGTAAATCAGGGGGTTCCTACGAGCAGTACTTC. Residues: CASSKSGGSYEQYF.

The CDR3 here is CASSETYEQYV. The CDR3 DNA is TGTGCCAGCAGTGAGACCTACGAGCAGTACGTC. V usage is TRBV2 and J usage is TRBJ2-7; D remains unclear. Germline V gene data show CDR1 as SNHLY and CDR2 as FYNNEI. The CDR3 has 11 residues. V shed 3 bases and J shed 2 bases, with 2 bases lying between them.

The chain employs TRBV29-1 and TRBJ1-3; D is undetermined. V was shortened by 2 bases and J by 11 bases, with 4 bases between the two germline ends. Per the germline V gene, CDR1 is SQVTM and CDR2 is ANQGSEA. The CDR3 runs 9 residues. The CDR3 region is CSVENAIYF. Here the CDR3 DNA reads TGCAGCGTTGAAAATGCCATATATTTT.

This clonotype was observed at least ten times. V is TRBV9 and J is TRBJ1-1, with 8 bases lining up with TRBD1. Trimming cost V 4 bases and J 5 bases; bases outside gene matches: 10. Germline V gene data show CDR1 as SGDLS and CDR2 as YYNGEE. The CDR3 runs to 15 residues. The CDR3 DNA follows: TGTGCCAGCAGCCCTATCGGACAGGGCGAGACTGAAGCTTTCTTT. Translated, it gives CASSPIGQGETEAFF.

This sequence joins TRBV11-2 and TRBJ1-6; TRBD1 matches at 8 bases. The CDR3 is made up of 16 amino acids. V lost 0 bases to trimming and J lost 6 bases; unmatched junction nucleotides: 4. Germline CDR1 SGHAT, CDR2 FQNNGV. The CDR3 nucleotides read TGTGCCAGCAGCTTAGATGGTGACAGGGGTAATTCACCCCTCCACTTT. It translates to CASSLDGDRGNSPLHF. The full variable domain, its missing parts supplied by reference TRBV11-2 and TRBJ1-6, is EAGVAQSPRYKIIEKRQSVAFWCNPISGHATLYWYQQILGQGPKLLIQFQNNGVVDDSQLPKDRFSAERLKGVDSTLKIQPAKLEDSAVYLCASSLDGDRGNSPLHFGNGTRLTVT.

This clonotype is judged medium-sized. The chain is built from TRBV29-1 and TRBJ1-1; 8 bases are a match to TRBD1. CDR1 is SQVTM, CDR2 ANQGSEA, per germline. V shed 3 bases, J shed 4 bases, and the junction held 4 bases outside the gene matches. CDR3 length: 13 amino acids. The CDR3 bases are TGCAGCGTTGAGGGAACAGGGGGCACTGAAGCTTTCTTT. Its protein product is CSVEGTGGTEAFF.

This clonotype was observed at least ten times. This rearrangement joins TRBV4-1 to TRBJ2-6; the D is unclear. This CDR3 has 15 residues. Trimming shortened V by 3 bases and J by 0 bases, and 6 bases separated the two germline ends. Germline V lookup: CDR1 MGHRA, CDR2 YSYEKL. This CDR3 is CASSHTFSGANVLTF. CDR3 DNA sequence: TGCGCCAGCAGCCACACTTTCTCTGGGGCCAACGTCCTGACTTTC.

This clonotype showed up many times. The J gene is TRBJ2-3, the V gene TRBV9; TRBD2 matches 10 bases. With V trimmed by 5 bases and J by 4 bases, 13 bases remained unmatched. The germline CDR1 and CDR2 sequences are SGDLS and YYNGEE. CDR3 size: 17 residues. The CDR3 DNA sequence: TGTGCCAGCAGTCACAGCCGCACTAGCGGGGAGTCAGATACGCAGTATTTT. This encodes CASSHSRTSGESDTQYF.